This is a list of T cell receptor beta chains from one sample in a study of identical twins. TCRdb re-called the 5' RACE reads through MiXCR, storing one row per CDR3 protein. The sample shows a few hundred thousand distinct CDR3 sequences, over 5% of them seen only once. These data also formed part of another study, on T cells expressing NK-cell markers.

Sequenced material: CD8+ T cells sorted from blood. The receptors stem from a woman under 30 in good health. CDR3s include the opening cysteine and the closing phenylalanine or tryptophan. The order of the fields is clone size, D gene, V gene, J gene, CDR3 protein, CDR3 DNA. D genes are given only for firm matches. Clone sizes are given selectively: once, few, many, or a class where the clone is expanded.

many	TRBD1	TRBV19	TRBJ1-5	CASSIEAGTGDVSNQPQHF	TGTGCCAGTAGTATAGAAGCCGGGACAGGGGATGTTAGCAATCAGCCCCAGCATTTT
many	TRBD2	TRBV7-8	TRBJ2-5	CASSRTSRRETQYF	TGTGCCAGCAGCCGGACTAGCAGGCGGGAGACCCAGTACTTC
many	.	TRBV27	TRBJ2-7	CASSLLGDEQYF	TGTGCCAGCAGTTTATTGGGGGACGAGCAGTACTTC
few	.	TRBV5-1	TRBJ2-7	CASIEPLSGEQYF	TGCGCCAGCATCGAACCTTTATCGGGCGAGCAGTACTTC
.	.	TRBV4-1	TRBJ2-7	CASSQVGVSDEQYF	TGCGCCAGCAGCCAAGTTGGGGTTTCGGACGAGCAGTACTTC
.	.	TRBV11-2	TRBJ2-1	CATVDWDNEQFF	TGTGCCACCGTGGACTGGGACAATGAGCAGTTCTTC
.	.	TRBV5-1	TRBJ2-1	CASSSGTQSYEQFF	TGCGCCAGCAGCTCCGGGACGCAGAGCTACGAGCAGTTCTTC
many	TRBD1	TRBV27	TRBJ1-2	CASSLDRANYGYTF	TGTGCCAGCAGTTTGGACAGGGCGAACTATGGCTACACCTTC
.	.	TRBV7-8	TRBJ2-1	CASEVSYNEQFF	TGTGCCAGCGAGGTCTCCTACAATGAGCAGTTCTTC
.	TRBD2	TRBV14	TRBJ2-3	CASSQDRGLAGGDTQYF	TGTGCCAGCAGCCAAGATAGGGGACTAGCGGGAGGAGATACGCAGTATTTT
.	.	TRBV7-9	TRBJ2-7	CASSPKQAAWEQYF	TGTGCCAGCAGCCCGAAACAAGCCGCGTGGGAGCAGTACTTC
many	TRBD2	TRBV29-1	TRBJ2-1	CSVDNREREGRHNEQFF	TGCAGCGTTGATAATCGAGAGCGGGAGGGCCGTCACAATGAGCAGTTCTTC
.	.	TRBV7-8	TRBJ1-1	CASTQATVAGPEAFF	TGTGCCAGCACTCAGGCCACGGTTGCGGGACCTGAAGCTTTCTTT
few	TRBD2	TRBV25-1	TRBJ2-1	CASNRLAGSNNEQFF	TGTGCCAGCAACAGACTAGCGGGATCGAACAATGAGCAGTTCTTC
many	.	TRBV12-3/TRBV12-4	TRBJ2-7	CASSFGVDEQYF	TGTGCCAGCAGTTTTGGTGTGGACGAGCAGTACTTC
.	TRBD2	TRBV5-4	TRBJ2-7	CAIQTSGTSGLEQYF	TGTGCCATCCAGACATCCGGGACTAGCGGTCTAGAGCAGTACTTC
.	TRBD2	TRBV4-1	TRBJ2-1	CASSQSSGSYNEQFF	TGCGCCAGCAGCCAATCTAGCGGCTCCTACAATGAGCAGTTCTTC
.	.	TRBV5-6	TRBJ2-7	CASLEGASYEQYF	TGTGCCAGCTTGGAGGGAGCCTCCTACGAGCAGTACTTC
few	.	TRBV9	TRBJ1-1	CASSPQQGGRSPFF	TGTGCCAGCAGCCCTCAGCAAGGGGGTCGGTCCCCTTTCTTT
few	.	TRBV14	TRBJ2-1	CASSPQGGGGQFF	TGTGCCAGCAGCCCCCAGGGGGGTGGCGGGCAGTTCTTC
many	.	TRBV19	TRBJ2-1	CASSIMGNEQFF	TGTGCCAGTAGTATTATGGGTAATGAGCAGTTCTTC
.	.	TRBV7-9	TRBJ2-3	CASGKPGPKPDTQYF	TGTGCCAGCGGCAAACCGGGCCCCAAACCAGATACGCAGTATTTT
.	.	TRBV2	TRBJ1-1	CASSGITENTEAFF	TGTGCCAGCAGTGGTATCACAGAGAACACTGAAGCTTTCTTT
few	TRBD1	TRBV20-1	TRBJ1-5	CSAPGQGSQPQHF	TGCAGTGCCCCTGGACAGGGCAGTCAGCCCCAGCATTTT
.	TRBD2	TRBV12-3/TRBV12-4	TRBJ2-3	CASSYFIAGGLTDTQYF	TGTGCCAGCAGTTACTTTATAGCGGGGGGACTCACAGATACGCAGTATTTT
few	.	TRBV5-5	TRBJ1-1	CASSRDIGVTEAFF	TGTGCCAGCAGCCGGGACATTGGAGTAACTGAAGCTTTCTTT
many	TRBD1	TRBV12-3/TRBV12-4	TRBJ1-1	CASRTGGLNTEAFF	TGTGCCAGCAGAACAGGGGGGCTCAACACTGAAGCTTTCTTT
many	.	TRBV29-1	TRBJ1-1	CSVGGTEAFF	TGCAGCGTTGGAGGGACTGAAGCTTTCTTT
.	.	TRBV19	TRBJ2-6	CASSIPPLLGANVLTF	TGTGCCAGTAGTATCCCTCCCTTGTTGGGGGCCAACGTCCTGACTTTC
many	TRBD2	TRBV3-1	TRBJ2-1	CASSQGTSGSNEQFF	TGTGCCAGCAGCCAAGGGACTAGCGGGAGCAATGAGCAGTTCTTC
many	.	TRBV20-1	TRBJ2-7	CSHPGALSYEQYF	TGCAGCCACCCTGGGGCTCTGTCCTACGAGCAGTACTTC
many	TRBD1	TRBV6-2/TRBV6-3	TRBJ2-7	CASSLRDSSYEQYF	TGTGCCAGCAGCTTAAGGGACAGCTCCTACGAGCAGTACTTC
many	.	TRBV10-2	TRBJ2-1	CASSDSRSHSYNEQFF	TGCGCCAGCAGTGATTCCCGTAGCCACTCCTACAATGAGCAGTTCTTC
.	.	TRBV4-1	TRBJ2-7	CASSQVDSYNHEQYF	TGCGCCAGCAGCCAAGTCGACAGTTACAATCACGAGCAGTACTTC
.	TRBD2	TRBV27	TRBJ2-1	CATLGRPNEQFF	TGTGCCACCCTCGGGAGGCCGAATGAGCAGTTCTTC
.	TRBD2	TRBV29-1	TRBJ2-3	CSVELTSGLTDTQYF	TGCAGCGTTGAATTGACTAGCGGGCTCACAGATACGCAGTATTTT
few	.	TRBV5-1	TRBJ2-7	CASSLSRNEQYF	TGCGCCAGCAGCTTGTCTCGCAACGAGCAGTACTTC
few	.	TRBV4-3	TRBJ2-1	CASSQESAGEQFF	TGCGCCAGCAGCCAAGAATCTGCAGGGGAGCAGTTCTTC
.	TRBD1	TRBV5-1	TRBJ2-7	CASSPTGQGEFWEQYF	TGCGCCAGCAGCCCGACAGGACAGGGGGAATTCTGGGAGCAGTACTTC
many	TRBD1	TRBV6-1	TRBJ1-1	CASSDRGMNTEAFF	TGTGCCAGCAGTGACAGGGGGATGAACACTGAAGCTTTCTTT
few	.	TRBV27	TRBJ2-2	CASSLGLTTGELFF	TGTGCCAGCAGTCTAGGGTTAACCACCGGGGAGCTGTTTTTT
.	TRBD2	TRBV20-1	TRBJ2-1	CSAVGRTNENNEQFF	TGCAGTGCCGTCGGGAGGACAAACGAAAACAATGAGCAGTTCTTC
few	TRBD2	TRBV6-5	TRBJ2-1	CASSYSTSGAAEFF	TGTGCCAGCAGTTACTCGACTAGCGGGGCCGCGGAGTTCTTC
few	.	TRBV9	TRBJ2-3	CASSAMWGGAADTQYF	TGTGCCAGCAGCGCCATGTGGGGGGGCGCAGCAGATACGCAGTATTTT
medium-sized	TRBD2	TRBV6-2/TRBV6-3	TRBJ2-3	CASSYWTSGSLTQYF	TGTGCCAGCAGTTACTGGACTAGCGGGAGTCTTACGCAGTATTTT
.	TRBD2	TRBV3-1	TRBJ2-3	CASSQGAGGTDTQYF	TGTGCCAGCAGCCAAGGGGCGGGAGGCACAGATACGCAGTATTTT
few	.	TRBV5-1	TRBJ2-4	CASSLTSEVGNIQYF	TGCGCCAGCAGCTTGACGTCAGAAGTGGGAAACATTCAGTACTTC
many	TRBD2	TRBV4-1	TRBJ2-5	CASSQEAGEETQYF	TGCGCCAGCAGCCAAGAGGCGGGGGAAGAGACCCAGTACTTC
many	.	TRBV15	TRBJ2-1	CATSHGGLNEQFF	TGTGCCACCAGCCATGGCGGGTTAAATGAGCAGTTCTTC
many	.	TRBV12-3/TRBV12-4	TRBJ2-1	CASSLEGGRRSSYNEQFF	TGTGCCAGCAGTTTAGAGGGGGGACGCCGTAGCTCCTACAATGAGCAGTTCTTC
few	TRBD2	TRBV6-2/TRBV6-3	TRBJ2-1	CASSKLAGVYEQFF	TGTGCCAGCAGCAAACTAGCGGGGGTCTATGAGCAGTTCTTC
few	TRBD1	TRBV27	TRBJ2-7	CASSFKGDRAYEQYF	TGTGCCAGCAGTTTCAAAGGAGACAGGGCCTACGAGCAGTACTTC
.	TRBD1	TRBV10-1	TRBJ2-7	CASRQPLGTGKFRLYEQYF	TGCGCCAGCAGGCAACCGCTCGGGACAGGGAAATTTAGGCTCTACGAGCAGTACTTC
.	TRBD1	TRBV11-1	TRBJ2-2	CASVRDRGFKTNTGELFF	TGTGCCAGCGTTCGGGACAGGGGATTCAAAACGAACACCGGGGAGCTGTTTTTT
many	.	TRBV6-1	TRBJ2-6	CASGEKISGANVLTF	TGTGCCAGCGGTGAGAAAATCTCTGGGGCCAACGTCCTGACTTTC